This entry lists 17 T cell receptor beta chains sequenced from one sample in a study of long-term antiretroviral therapy in people with HIV. It was version v3.0 of the immunoSEQ assay that was run at survey level. Sequencing was performed with immunoSEQ multiplex PCR; in TCRdb, only in-frame clones are kept and a portion is missing. Among about 35,000 clones listed, about 93% were seen once. This sample comprised unsorted PBMCs, obtained 4.1 years after starting antiretroviral therapy. The source of these receptors is a woman between 50 and 59 years old with HIV.

The chain is built from TRBV19 and TRBJ1-1; 7 nucleotides match TRBD1. Germline V CDR1 and CDR2: LNHDA, SQIVND (reference sequence). The CDR3 has 14 residues. The V and J ends lost 8 bases and 6 bases, in that order; junction bases with no gene match: 12. The CDR3 loop reads CASVPGQYESEAFF. Written as DNA, the CDR3 is TGTGCCAGTGTCCCGGGACAGTATGAGTCTGAAGCTTTCTTT. Variable domain in full (rest from reference TRBV19 and TRBJ1-1): DGGITQSPKYLFRKEGQNVTLSCEQNLNHDAMYWYRQDPGQGLRLIYYSQIVNDFQKGDIAEGYSVSREKKESFPLTVTSAQKNPTAFYLCASVPGQYESEAFFGQGTRLTVV.

The chain carries TRBV9 and TRBJ1-6; possible D gene TRBD1, 5 bases. Germline CDR1 reads SGDLS; CDR2 reads YYNGEE. The V and J ends lost 0 bases and 0 bases respectively, with 16 bases between them. The length of the CDR3 is 19 residues. The CDR3, as DNA: TGTGCCAGCAGCGTAGGGGCAGGGCGAAAAAGCTCCTATAATTCACCCCTCCACTTT. Its protein is CASSVGAGRKSSYNSPLHF.

The chain uses TRBV29-1 and TRBJ1-5; unclear D gene. This CDR3 contains 14 residues. The V end was cut by 4 bases, the J end by 0 bases, with 10 bases between. Germline lookup yields CDR1 SQVTM and CDR2 ANQGSEA. The CDR3 spells CSVGLGNSNQPQHF. The CDR3 nucleotides read TGCAGCGTTGGTCTAGGGAATAGCAATCAGCCCCAGCATTTT. The whole variable domain, filled in from reference TRBV29-1 and TRBJ1-5, reads SAVISQKPSRDICQRGTSLTIQCQVDSQVTMMFWYRQQPGQSLTLIATANQGSEATYESGFVIDKFPISRPNLTFSTLTVSNMSPEDSSIYLCSVGLGNSNQPQHFGDGTRLSIL.

This chain links TRBV30 with TRBJ1-3; a weak D match, TRBD1 (5 bases). CDR3 length: 16 amino acids. The germline V and J ends were trimmed by 0 bases and 4 bases, with 16 bases remaining between them. Germline CDR1 reads GTSNPN; CDR2 reads SVGIG (reference sequence). The CDR3 here is CAWSVPRKGSGNTIYF. CDR3 bases: TGTGCCTGGAGTGTACCACGAAAGGGGTCAGGAAACACCATATATTTT.

The chain employs TRBV7-9 and TRBJ1-1, with 8 nucleotides matching TRBD1. V was pared by 6 bases and J by 11 bases, with 20 bases of the junction left unmatched. Germline V CDR1 and CDR2: SEHNR, FQNEAQ (reference sequence). The CDR3 consists of 16 residues. The CDR3 bases are TGTGCCAGCAGACGAGACAGGGGACCCTTCTTGTCTCGGGCTTTCTTT. It specifies CASRRDRGPFLSRAFF.

The V and J genes are TRBV7-9 and TRBJ1-6, with no clear D. CDR3 length: 15 residues. The V gene lost 3 bases and the J gene lost 5 bases, with 11 bases spanning the gap. Per the germline V gene, CDR1 is SEHNR and CDR2 is FQNEAQ (reference sequence). The CDR3 nucleotides are TGTGCCAGCAGCTTCAAGGGTCTCAATAATTCACCCCTCCACTTT. Translation: CASSFKGLNNSPLHF.

CDR3 in amino acids: CASSLQRGYTF. The CDR3 DNA follows: TGTGCCAGCAGCTTACAAAGGGGCTACACCTTC. The chain recombines TRBV7-2 with TRBJ1-2; D gene unclear. Trimming stripped 2 bases from V and 8 bases from J, with 6 bases between. CDR1 is SGHTA and CDR2 is FQGNSA in the germline V gene. The CDR3 covers 11 residues. The variable domain in full, with the rest retrieved from reference TRBV7-2 and TRBJ1-2, is GAGVSQSPSNKVTEKGKDVELRCDPISGHTALYWYRQSLGQGLEFLIYFQGNSAPDKSGLPSDRFSAERTGGSVSTLTIQRTQQEDSAVYLCASSLQRGYTFGSGTRLTVV.

This clone was found once. V is TRBV5-5 and J is TRBJ2-2; the D gene is possibly TRBD2 (5 bases). V was cut by 1 base and J by 1 base, with 11 bases left in between. Germline loops: CDR1 SGHKS, CDR2 YYEKEE (reference sequence). The CDR3 runs to 16 residues. DNA of the CDR3: TGTGCCAGCAGCTTGAGGGTGAGGGAGAACACCGGGGAGCTGTTTTTT. Translation gives CASSLRVRENTGELFF.

In nucleotides, the CDR3 is TGTGCCAGCAGCCCGTATACAGGGACAGGCTACACCTTC. It encodes CASSPYTGTGYTF. This chain uses TRBV7-2 with TRBJ1-2, with TRBD1 as a possible D gene (6 bases). Trimming left V 5 bases short and J 8 bases short, with 15 bases between. The CDR3 contains 13 residues. Germline V gene data show CDR1 as SGHTA and CDR2 as FQGNSA.

This chain joins TRBV11-2 and TRBJ1-2, with 7 bases aligning to TRBD1. V lost 5 bases, J lost 0 bases, and 6 bases stayed unmatched. Germline CDR1 and CDR2: SGHAT and FQNNGV. This CDR3 comprises 15 residues. This chain's CDR3 is CASSPRQGPNYGYTF. The CDR3 coding sequence is TGTGCCAGCAGCCCCCGACAGGGCCCTAACTATGGCTACACCTTC.

The chain recombines TRBV7-9 with TRBJ1-2; 9 bases agree with TRBD1. Germline V gene sequence: CDR1 SEHNR, CDR2 FQNEAQ (reference sequence). Germline trimming cut 5 bases from V and 4 bases from J; bases unmatched to any gene: 8. The CDR3 loop spans 15 amino acids. CDR3 sequence: CASSPTGTGTYGYTF. The CDR3 region has the DNA TGTGCCAGCAGCCCCACCGGGACAGGGACCTATGGCTACACCTTC.

This clone has only one observation. The chain carries TRBV21-1 and TRBJ2-5; the table's D call, TRBD1, was not checked against the DNA. TRBV21-1 is tagged as a pseudogene. The CDR3 totals 17 residues. The CDR3, as DNA: TGTGCCAGCTGGCTGGGTAAGGGTGCAGGGGGCGCGGAGACCCAGTACTTC. This sequence encodes CASWLGKGAGGAETQYF.

This clone was detected once. The chain joins TRBV2 to TRBJ2-1; 7 nucleotides match TRBD1. The germline V gene encodes CDR1 SNHLY and CDR2 FYNNEI. The CDR3 consists of 12 residues. The V gene end was trimmed by 10 bases and the J gene end by 10 bases; junction bases not matched to a gene: 10. This CDR3 is CAIGQDLWEQFF. CDR3 bases: TGTGCCATCGGACAGGATTTATGGGAGCAGTTCTTC.

V usage is TRBV7-2 and J usage is TRBJ1-2; the D gene is possibly TRBD1 (5 bases). The CDR3 length is 12 residues. The V end lost 7 bases, the J end lost 2 bases, and 8 bases lay between the germline ends. Germline V gene data show CDR1 as SGHTA and CDR2 as FQGNSA. CDR3 DNA sequence: TGTGCCAGCACCAGGGCGAACTATGGCTACACCTTC. Translated, it gives CASTRANYGYTF.

The rearrangement joins TRBV19 to TRBJ1-5; TRBD1 agrees at 8 bases. Germline trimming cut 2 bases from V and 2 bases from J; bases unmatched to any gene: 5. CDR1 is LNHDA, CDR2 SQIVND, per germline (reference sequence). This CDR3 spans 16 amino acids. As DNA, the CDR3 is TGTGCCAGTAGTATAAGTCCAGGGGGCGGCAATCAGCCCCAGCATTTT. It specifies CASSISPGGGNQPQHF.

This clone appeared a few times. V gene TRBV5-4 combines with J gene TRBJ2-7; D remains ambiguous. Trimming took 0 bases from V and 8 from J, leaving 6 bases between them. The CDR3 consists of 11 residues. The germline V gene has CDR1 SGHNT and CDR2 YYREEE (reference sequence). The CDR3 spells CASSLGAQQYF. For the CDR3, the DNA is TGTGCCAGCAGCTTGGGGGCTCAGCAGTACTTC.

The chain links TRBV5-4 to TRBJ1-2; 7 bases fit TRBD1. The V gene end was trimmed by 0 bases and the J gene end by 4 bases; junction bases not matched to a gene: 6. The CDR3 consists of 15 residues. CDR1 SGHNT and CDR2 YYREEE come from the germline V gene (reference sequence). The CDR3 is CASSLGPGGPYGYTF. Written as DNA, the CDR3 is TGTGCCAGCAGCTTGGGGCCAGGGGGGCCCTATGGCTACACCTTC.